A single sample is the source of the 21 T cell receptor beta chains below, sequenced in a study of T-cell reconstitution after alpha-beta-depleted transplantation in children. Construction of the TCRbeta library involved unique molecular identifiers. MiXCR, run by TCRdb on the PCR reads, gives a single entry per CDR3 protein. The top ten hold less than 40% of the sample, which has hundreds of thousands of distinct CDR3 sequences, 8.4% seen once. This specimen consisted of PBMCs, mostly from graft donor cells, obtained 360 days after TCRalphabeta/CD19-depleted stem cell transplant. Source of these receptors: a male patient between 2 and 10 years old who had a stem cell transplant for acute myeloid leukemia, so the T cells may come from the graft donor.

In this sample, this clonotype turned up many times. V usage is TRBV12-3 or TRBV12-4 and J usage is TRBJ2-3, with a weak D call TRBD2 (6 bases). V shed 7 bases and J shed 2 bases, with 22 bases lying between them. This CDR3 has 17 amino acids. CDR3 sequence reads: CASTPGRRDPHTDTQYF. In DNA form, the CDR3 reads TGTGCCAGCACCCCCGGAAGGCGGGACCCACACACAGATACGCAGTATTTT.

This clonotype was found a few times. V is TRBV25-1 and J is TRBJ2-1, with D uncertain. The germline V gene encodes CDR1 MGHDK and CDR2 SYGVNS. V gave up 5 bases and J gave up 2 bases, with 13 bases separating them. The CDR3 is made up of 15 amino acids. The CDR3 sequence is CASSPGYRTYNEQFF. CDR3 sequence (DNA): TGTGCCAGCAGTCCCGGGTACCGTACCTACAATGAGCAGTTCTTC.

In this sample, this clonotype turned up many times. J is TRBJ2-7 and V is TRBV20-1; 10 bases fit TRBD2. CDR1 is DFQATT and CDR2 is SNEGSKA in the germline V gene (reference sequence). V lost 6 bases to trimming and J lost 3 bases; unmatched junction nucleotides: 8. This CDR3 has 14 amino acids. The chain's CDR3 is CSAHLLAGDYEQYF. The CDR3 region has the DNA TGCAGTGCCCACCTCCTAGCGGGAGACTACGAGCAGTACTTC.

Comments on this clonotype: This may be a read error, as it is one base from a much larger clone. The chain joins TRBV28 to TRBJ2-2; D is perhaps TRBD2 (6 bases). Per germline, CDR1 MDHEN and CDR2 SYDVKM. The CDR3 loop spans 18 amino acids. CDR3 amino acids: CASSSPRIASANTGELSF. The CDR3 bases are TGTGCCAGCAGTTCTCCTAGGATTGCTAGCGCTAACACCGGGGAGCTGTCTTTT. Full variable domain (missing parts from reference TRBV28 and TRBJ2-2): DVKVTQSSRYLVKRTGEKVFLECVQDMDHENMFWYRQDPGLGLRLIYFSYDVKMKEKGDIPEGYSVSREKKERFSLILESASTNQTSMYLCASSSPRIASANTGELSFGEGSRLTVL.

This clonotype was recorded many times. The chain links TRBV4-1 to TRBJ1-1, with D possibly TRBD1 on 5 matching bases. The CDR3 loop spans 14 amino acids. Trimming pared 1 base from V and 4 bases from J, leaving 10 bases between. Germline lookup yields CDR1 MGHRA and CDR2 YSYEKL. The CDR3, as DNA: TGCGCCAGCAGCCAAGTGTTCGGGGGCACTGAAGCTTTCTTT. Translating gives CASSQVFGGTEAFF.

This clonotype has a count of ten or more. The chain links TRBV27 to TRBJ2-7; 12 bases are shared with TRBD1. The ends lost 5 bases at V and 12 bases at J; junction bases unmatched: 11. The CDR3 is 14 residues long. Germline V gene lookup returns CDR1 MNHEY and CDR2 SMNVEV (reference sequence). This CDR3 is CASSALGDRGRRYF. CDR3 bases: TGTGCCAGCAGTGCCCTGGGGGACAGGGGGCGCCGGTACTTC.

The gene calls are TRBV7-9 and TRBJ1-3; D not certain. Trimming left V 2 bases short and J 3 bases short, with 8 bases between. Germline V gene lookup returns CDR1 SEHNR and CDR2 FQNEAQ (reference sequence). CDR3 length: 14 residues. CDR3 sequence (DNA): TGTGCCAGCAGCTTAATGGACGGTGGAAACACCATATATTTT. This encodes CASSLMDGGNTIYF.

In its sample, this clonotype was seen a few times. V and J are TRBV20-1 and TRBJ1-1; possibly TRBD1 for D (5 bases). The CDR3 totals 14 residues. CDR1 is DFQATT and CDR2 is SNEGSKA in the germline V gene (reference sequence). V lost 1 base to trimming and J lost 4 bases, with 13 bases between them. CDR3 DNA: TGCAGTGCTAGAGCGGCGGGGCCGAGCACTGAAGCTTTCTTT. Protein sequence: CSARAAGPSTEAFF.

This chain uses TRBV5-6 with TRBJ2-4; D is ambiguous. Per germline, CDR1 SGHDT and CDR2 YYEEEE. V was cut by 0 bases and J by 8 bases, with 9 bases left in between. CDR3 length equals 13 residues. DNA for the CDR3: TGTGCCAGCAGCTTGGAAAAGGGTTACATTCAGTACTTC. The encoded protein is CASSLEKGYIQYF. The complete variable domain, with remaining parts taken from reference TRBV5-6 and TRBJ2-4, reads DAGVTQSPTHLIKTRGQQVTLRCSPKSGHDTVSWYQQALGQGPQFIFQYYEEEERQRGNFPDRFSGHQFPNYSSELNVNALLLGDSALYLCASSLEKGYIQYFGAGTRLSVL.

The chain couples TRBV12-3 or TRBV12-4 to TRBJ1-1, with a possible D match to TRBD1 (5 bases). Trimming removed 5 bases from V and 2 bases from J, with 15 bases in between. The CDR3 is 15 amino acids. In DNA form, the CDR3 reads TGTGCCAGCAGTCCCCGGGGGAGACTAAACACTGAAGCTTTCTTT. This gives the protein CASSPRGRLNTEAFF.

This clonotype was observed many times. The chain joins TRBV5-6 to TRBJ2-7; the D call may be TRBD1 or TRBD2 (5 bases each). Per germline, CDR1 SGHDT and CDR2 YYEEEE. CDR3 length: 15 amino acids. The ends were cut back, 0 bases at V and 10 bases at J, with 20 bases in the middle. CDR3: CASSLAKIGRQTQYV. CDR3 coding DNA: TGTGCCAGCAGCTTGGCCAAAATAGGGAGACAGACCCAGTACGTC.

This clonotype was counted a few times. The chain recombines TRBV12-3 or TRBV12-4 with TRBJ1-2, with D hard to call. Trimming stripped 4 bases from V and 6 bases from J, with 12 bases between. CDR3 length equals 13 residues. CDR3 in amino acids: CASSSRIGNGYTF. CDR3 nucleotides: TGTGCCAGCAGTTCCAGGATCGGGAATGGCTACACCTTC.

V and J are TRBV20-1 and TRBJ1-5; 8 nucleotides agree with TRBD1. With V trimmed by 4 bases and J by 4 bases, 18 bases remained unmatched. Germline values: CDR1 DFQATT, CDR2 SNEGSKA (reference sequence). The CDR3 runs to 18 residues. The CDR3, as DNA: TGCAGTGCTAACCCCACCTATCCGGGACAGGTCTTTAATCAGCCCCAGCATTTT. It specifies CSANPTYPGQVFNQPQHF.

The chain couples TRBV10-1 to TRBJ1-4; D unclear. Germline V gives CDR1 WNHNN, CDR2 SYGVQD (reference sequence). The CDR3 is 15 residues long. With 8 bases removed from V and 7 bases from J, the gap between germline ends came to 20 bases. CDR3 loop: CASRFVGRLSEKLFF. Written as DNA, the CDR3 is TGCGCCAGCCGATTCGTCGGACGATTGAGTGAAAAACTGTTTTTT.

This clonotype has only a few counts. This chain connects TRBV3-1 to TRBJ2-7; no definite D call. V gave up 0 bases and J gave up 4 bases, with 13 bases separating them. This CDR3 region has 15 residues. The V gene's germline CDR1 is LGHDT and CDR2 YNNKEL (reference sequence). The CDR3 loop is CASSQDQDGFYEQYF. CDR3 in DNA: TGTGCCAGCAGCCAAGATCAGGATGGCTTTTACGAGCAGTACTTC.

This clonotype occurred a few times. A much larger clone lies one base from this, so it may be a read error. This chain connects TRBV7-2 to TRBJ2-2; 9 bases agree with TRBD2. Germline CDR1 SGHTA, CDR2 FQGNSA. Trimming cost V 3 bases and J 2 bases; bases outside gene matches: 1. CDR3 length: 15 residues. The CDR3 loop is CASSFSGGNTGELFF. The DNA of the CDR3 is TGTGCCAGCAGCTTTAGCGGGGGAAACACCGGGGAGCTGTTTTTT.

This clonotype was counted a few times. This chain uses TRBV20-1 with TRBJ1-1, with D possibly matching TRBD1 (5 bases). This CDR3 has 15 residues. Trimming stripped 6 bases from V and 5 bases from J, with 22 bases between. CDR1 is DFQATT and CDR2 is SNEGSKA in the germline V gene (reference sequence). DNA for the CDR3: TGCAGTGCCGGTGGGACCGAGGGATATATTACTGAAGCTTTCTTT. Residues: CSAGGTEGYITEAFF.

The chain recombines TRBV20-1 with TRBJ2-7; 7 nucleotides line up with TRBD2. This CDR3 spans 14 amino acids. Germline lookup yields CDR1 DFQATT and CDR2 SNEGSKA (reference sequence). V shed 0 bases and J 4 bases; nucleotides not matched to a gene: 6. CDR3 sequence: CSARDRRTSYEQYV. CDR3 sequence (DNA): TGCAGTGCTAGAGATCGGAGGACTAGTTACGAGCAGTACGTC.

This clonotype was observed at least ten times. The chain recombines TRBV2 with TRBJ2-5; TRBD1 might be the D (5 bases). Germline-derived CDR1 and CDR2 are SNHLY and FYNNEI. The CDR3 runs 13 residues. V lost 5 bases to trimming and J lost 3 bases, with 10 bases between them. The CDR3 is CASSRVREETQYF. In DNA form, the CDR3 reads TGTGCCAGCAGTAGAGTCAGGGAAGAGACCCAGTACTTC. The variable domain in full, with the rest retrieved from reference TRBV2 and TRBJ2-5, is EPEVTQTPSHQVTQMGQEVILRCVPISNHLYFYWYRQILGQKVEFLVSFYNNEISEKSEIFDDQFSVERPDGSNFTLKIRSTKLEDSAMYFCASSRVREETQYFGPGTRLLVL.

There are many counts of this clonotype. The rearrangement uses TRBV29-1 and TRBJ2-3; 10 nucleotides align to TRBD2. With V trimmed by 6 bases and J by 3 bases, 6 bases remained unmatched. CDR1 is SQVTM and CDR2 is ANQGSEA in the germline V gene. There are 14 residues in the CDR3. The CDR3 loop reads CSVSSGRGTDTQYF. CDR3 bases: TGCAGCGTGTCTAGCGGGAGAGGGACAGATACGCAGTATTTT.

This clonotype occurred a few times. The genes are TRBV20-1 and TRBJ2-3, with D unresolved. The CDR3 runs 13 residues. CDR1 DFQATT and CDR2 SNEGSKA come from the germline V gene (reference sequence). The V gene lost 3 bases and the J gene lost 2 bases, with 9 bases spanning the gap. Here the CDR3 DNA reads TGCAGTGCTAGGGACGGAAACACAGATACGCAGTATTTT. This codes for CSARDGNTDTQYF.